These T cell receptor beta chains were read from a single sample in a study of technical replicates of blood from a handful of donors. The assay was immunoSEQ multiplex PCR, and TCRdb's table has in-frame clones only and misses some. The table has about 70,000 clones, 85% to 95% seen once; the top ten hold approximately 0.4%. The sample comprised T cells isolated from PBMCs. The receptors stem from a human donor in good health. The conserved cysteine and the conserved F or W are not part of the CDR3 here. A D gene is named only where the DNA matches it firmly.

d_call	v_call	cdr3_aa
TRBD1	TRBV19	ASTIQGQGAEKLF
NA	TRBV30	ASYRVLGTGELF
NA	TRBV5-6	ASSLAGGLKLF
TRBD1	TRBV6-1	ASRTGGFETQY
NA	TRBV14	ASSQDSAPIYGYT
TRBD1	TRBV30	AWSDTGVYGYT
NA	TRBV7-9	ASHRDTHSYEQY
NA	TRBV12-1	ASSRGGKDYEQY
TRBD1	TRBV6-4	ASSPRTGVGDEQF
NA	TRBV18	ASSPPWGPGLDGYT
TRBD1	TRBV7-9	ASSPGQGVETQY
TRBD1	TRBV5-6	ASSLATGAYGYT
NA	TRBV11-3	ASSLGAGQTYEQY
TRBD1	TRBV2	ANEGGLKVTEAF
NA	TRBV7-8	ASSLEFGLVLGNTIY
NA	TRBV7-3	ASSLGQPSTEAF
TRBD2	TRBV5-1	ASSLTAGVDEQY
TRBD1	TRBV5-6	ASSLDRGNEQF
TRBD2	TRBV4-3	ASSQGSEREKF
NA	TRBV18	ASSHSPGAGEKLF
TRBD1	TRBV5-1	ASSSTPGQGANEQF
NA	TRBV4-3	ASSQEYLRPETQY
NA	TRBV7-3	ASSLSPSGTLYGYT
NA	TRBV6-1	ASSEKRTRQDTQY
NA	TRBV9	ASSVSFSGSSTDTQY
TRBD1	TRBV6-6	ASSLQGESTDTQY
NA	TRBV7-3	ASSLRGDPSYEQY
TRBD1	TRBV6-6	ASRHRDRIYYT
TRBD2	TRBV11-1	ASSLLAGGYSLEQY
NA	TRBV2	ASAQTDTQY
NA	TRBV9	ASSRTEARETQY
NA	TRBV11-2	ASSPSGADTQY